This is a list of T cell receptor beta chains from one sample in a study of OX40 agonist ivuxolimab in advanced cancers. Data came from immunoSEQ multiplex PCR; TCRdb stores just in-frame clones and leaves some out. The sample carries tens of thousands of clones, approximately 78% recorded once. The source material was CD4+ or CD8+ T cells sorted from blood, sampled in a trial of the OX40 agonist ivuxolimab. Receptors were obtained from an adult with an advanced solid tumor such as melanoma, head and neck, liver or kidney cancer. CDR3s include the opening cysteine and the closing phenylalanine or tryptophan. A D gene is named only where the DNA matches it firmly. Clone size is not always given. Where it is, it says once, few, many or a class for expanded clones.

17 TRBJ2-1 . TRBV25-1 TRBD2 CASSDASGGPRNNEQFF TGTGCCAGCAGTGACGCTAGCGGGGGCCCACGAAACAATGAGCAGTTCTTC
19 TRBJ2-1 . TRBV14 TRBD2 CASSRFAAGGYSSYNEQFF TGTGCCAGCAGCCGGTTTGCAGCGGGGGGTTACAGCTCCTACAATGAGCAGTTCTTC
10 TRBJ2-7 . TRBV6-4 . CATLLCEQYF TGTGCCACGCTCTTGTGCGAGCAGTACTTC
15 TRBJ2-7 . TRBV4-2 TRBD1 CASSSRTGGVYEQYF TGTGCCAGCAGCTCTAGGACAGGGGGCGTTTACGAGCAGTACTTC
14 TRBJ1-1 . TRBV11-2 . CASTLDGDNTEAFF TGTGCCAGCACCCTAGACGGAGATAACACTGAAGCTTTCTTT
16 TRBJ2-3 . TRBV5-4 TRBD2 CASSVGGGAETDTQYF TGTGCCAGCAGCGTAGGCGGGGGGGCTGAAACAGATACGCAGTATTTT
12 TRBJ2-1 . TRBV5-4 TRBD2 CASSPSGSQQFF TGTGCCAGCAGCCCTAGCGGCTCCCAGCAGTTCTTC
13 TRBJ1-1 . TRBV5-6 . CASSFFSGTEAFF TGTGCCAGCAGCTTCTTTTCCGGCACTGAAGCTTTCTTT
15 TRBJ2-7 few TRBV11-1 TRBD1 CASSLDWTGSYEQYF TGTGCCAGCAGCTTAGATTGGACAGGATCCTACGAGCAGTACTTC
14 TRBJ1-4 . TRBV28 TRBD1 CASSLGQDSEKLFF TGTGCCAGCAGTTTGGGACAGGATAGTGAAAAACTGTTTTTT
19 TRBJ2-5 . TRBV15 TRBD1 CATSRSTGQGRSRRETQYF TGTGCCACCAGCAGATCCACGGGACAGGGGCGGTCACGCAGGGAGACCCAGTACTTC
12 TRBJ2-1 . TRBV7-2 . CASSRYNNEQFF TGTGCCAGCAGCCGATACAACAATGAGCAGTTCTTC
15 TRBJ2-1 . TRBV7-2 TRBD1 CASSLQGGEYNEQFF TGTGCCAGCAGCTTACAAGGGGGCGAGTACAATGAGCAGTTCTTC
17 TRBJ2-2 . TRBV4-2 . CASSQALGDPSTGELFF TGTGCCAGCAGCCAGGCCCTTGGGGACCCCTCTACGGGGGAGCTGTTTTTT
14 TRBJ2-7 . TRBV5-4 . CASRPKGGTYEQYF TGTGCCAGCAGGCCAAAGGGGGGGACCTACGAGCAGTACTTC
16 TRBJ1-4 . TRBV4-3 . CASSQESRGKSEKLFF TGCGCCAGCAGCCAAGAATCTCGGGGCAAGAGTGAAAAACTGTTTTTT
14 TRBJ1-1 once TRBV2 . CASSVTGLNTEAFF TGTGCCAGCAGTGTAACAGGGTTGAACACTGAAGCTTTCTTT
13 TRBJ2-2 . TRBV19 TRBD1 CASNQGAGGELFF TGTGCCAGTAACCAGGGGGCCGGCGGGGAGCTGTTTTTT
14 TRBJ2-5 . TRBV5-1 . CASRPVANQETQYF TGCGCCAGCAGGCCGGTAGCGAACCAAGAGACCCAGTACTTC
13 TRBJ2-3 . TRBV6-1 . CASRGTGTDTQYF TGTGCCAGCCGGGGGACTGGCACAGATACGCAGTATTTT
16 TRBJ2-5 few TRBV19 . CASSRAVRGVRVTQYF TGTGCCAGTAGCCGAGCGGTAAGAGGGGTTCGAGTGACCCAGTACTTC
15 TRBJ2-1 . TRBV7-2 TRBD1 CASSLGTGGLNEQFF TGTGCCAGCAGCCTAGGGACAGGGGGCCTCAATGAGCAGTTCTTC
13 TRBJ2-5 . TRBV7-2 TRBD1 CASRTQGQETQYF TGTGCCAGCAGAACACAGGGGCAAGAGACCCAGTACTTC
17 TRBJ2-7 . TRBV23-1 TRBD2 CASSQGLAGVSPYEQYF TGCGCCAGCAGCCAGGGACTAGCGGGAGTATCCCCCTACGAGCAGTACTTC
15 TRBJ2-7 . TRBV5-1 . CASSLFGTSTYEQYF TGCGCCAGCAGCTTGTTTGGGACAAGTACCTACGAGCAGTACTTC
15 TRBJ1-3 . TRBV9 . CASSVGGVSGNTIYF TGTGCCAGCAGCGTAGGTGGAGTCTCTGGAAACACCATATATTTT
12 TRBJ2-5 . TRBV2 . CASSRGYETQYF TGTGCCAGCTCTCGGGGGTATGAGACCCAGTACTTC
13 TRBJ2-5 . TRBV11-2 . CASSLGVGETQYF TGTGCCAGCAGCTTAGGTGTGGGAGAGACCCAGTACTTC
14 TRBJ2-5 . TRBV5-1 . CASSRDREGGTQYF TGCGCCAGCAGCCGAGACAGGGAGGGAGGGACCCAGTACTTC
14 TRBJ1-1 . TRBV7-9 TRBD1 CASSYQGQGTEAFF TGTGCCAGCAGTTACCAGGGACAGGGCACTGAAGCTTTCTTT
19 TRBJ1-6 once TRBV5-1 . CASSSKFYRDGTYNSPLHF TGCGCCAGCAGCTCAAAGTTCTACCGGGACGGAACTTATAATTCACCCCTCCACTTT
15 TRBJ1-2 . TRBV19 TRBD1 CASTLGTGANYGYTF TGTGCCAGTACACTTGGGACAGGGGCTAACTATGGCTACACCTTC
19 TRBJ2-1 . TRBV7-6 TRBD2 CASSFGTSGGQSSYNEQFF TGTGCCAGCAGCTTTGGGACTAGCGGGGGCCAAAGCTCCTACAATGAGCAGTTCTTC
16 TRBJ2-2 . TRBV19 . CASSIGDSMNTGELFF TGTGCCAGTAGTATCGGCGACAGTATGAACACCGGGGAGCTGTTTTTT
14 TRBJ2-3 . TRBV11-2 . CASSPSTFTDTQYF TGTGCCAGCAGCCCTTCGACCTTCACAGATACGCAGTATTTT
16 TRBJ2-1 . TRBV15 . CATSRGRGLSGNEQFF TGTGCCACCAGCAGAGGTCGGGGTTTGTCGGGAAATGAGCAGTTCTTC
17 TRBJ2-5 . TRBV2 TRBD2 CASTRIRGRAMVGTQYF TGTGCCAGCACTCGAATACGAGGGAGGGCCATGGTGGGGACCCAGTACTTC
13 TRBJ2-1 . TRBV11-3 . CASSTGTLNEQFF TGTGCCAGCAGTACAGGGACTTTAAATGAGCAGTTCTTC
14 TRBJ2-7 . TRBV19 TRBD1 CASSNRDSGYEQYF TGTGCCAGTAGTAACCGGGACAGTGGCTACGAGCAGTACTTC
13 TRBJ1-2 . TRBV4-1 . CASSQGVPYGYTF TGCGCCAGCAGCCAAGGGGTGCCCTATGGCTACACCTTC
15 TRBJ2-3 few TRBV5-8 TRBD1 CASSLYTDRTDTQYF TGTGCCAGCAGCTTGTACACGGACAGGACAGATACGCAGTATTTT
14 TRBJ1-1 . TRBV6-6 TRBD1 CASSLLGGGTEAFF TGTGCCAGCAGCCTGTTAGGGGGCGGCACTGAAGCTTTCTTT
15 TRBJ2-3 . TRBV29-1 . CSVTPRTALGDTQYF TGCAGCGTAACCCCTAGGACTGCCCTCGGCGATACGCAGTATTTT
13 TRBJ1-1 . TRBV6-5 TRBD1 CASIRAGGTEAFF TGTGCCAGCATCCGGGCAGGGGGCACTGAAGCTTTCTTT
16 TRBJ1-3 . TRBV7-9 TRBD1 CASSPGQGAAGNTIYF TGTGCCAGCAGCCCCGGACAGGGGGCAGCTGGAAACACCATATATTTT
15 TRBJ1-3 . TRBV7-3 . CASSPEEDRRNTIYF TGCGCCAGCAGTCCTGAGGAGGACAGAAGAAACACCATATATTTT
16 TRBJ1-5 . TRBV4-2 . CASSQMSGDSNQPQHF TGTGCCAGCAGCCAAATGTCAGGGGATAGCAATCAGCCCCAGCATTTT
11 TRBJ2-7 . TRBV6-5 . CASSSGFEQYF TGTGCCAGCAGCTCCGGTTTCGAGCAGTACTTC
15 TRBJ1-2 . TRBV11-2 TRBD1 CASSLAGQGHYGYTF TGTGCCAGCAGCTTAGCAGGACAGGGGCACTATGGCTACACCTTC
14 TRBJ2-3 . TRBV19 . CASSPAGTRITQYF TGTGCCAGTAGCCCAGCGGGGACAAGGATAACGCAGTATTTT
16 TRBJ1-4 . TRBV18 . CASSPPPDSAYEKLFF TGTGCCAGCTCACCACCCCCGGACAGCGCATATGAAAAACTGTTTTTT